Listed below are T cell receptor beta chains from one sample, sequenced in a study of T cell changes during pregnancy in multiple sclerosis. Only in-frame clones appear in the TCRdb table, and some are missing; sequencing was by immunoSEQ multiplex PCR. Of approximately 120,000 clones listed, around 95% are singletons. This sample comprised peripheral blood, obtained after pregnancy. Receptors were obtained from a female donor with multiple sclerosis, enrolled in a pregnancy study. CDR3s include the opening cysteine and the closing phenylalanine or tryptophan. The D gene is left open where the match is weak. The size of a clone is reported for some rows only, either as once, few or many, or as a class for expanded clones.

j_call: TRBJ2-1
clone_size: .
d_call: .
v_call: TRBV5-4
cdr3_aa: CASKEGSVERRYNEQFF

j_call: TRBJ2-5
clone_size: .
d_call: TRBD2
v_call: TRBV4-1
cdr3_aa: CASSQGGQAGQETQYF

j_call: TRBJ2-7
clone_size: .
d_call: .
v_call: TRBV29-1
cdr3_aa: CSVGSDRRSSYEQYF

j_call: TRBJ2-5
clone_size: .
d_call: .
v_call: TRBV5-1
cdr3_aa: CASSLSGSETQYF

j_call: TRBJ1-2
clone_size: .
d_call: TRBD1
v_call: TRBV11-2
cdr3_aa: CASSPGVGQGRGYTF

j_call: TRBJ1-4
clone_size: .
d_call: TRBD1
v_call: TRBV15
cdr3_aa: CATKGQNDEKLFF

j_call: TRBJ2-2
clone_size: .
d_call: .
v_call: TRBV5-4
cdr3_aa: CASSLYGGELFF

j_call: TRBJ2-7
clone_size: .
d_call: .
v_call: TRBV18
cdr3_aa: CASSPPSSDEQYF

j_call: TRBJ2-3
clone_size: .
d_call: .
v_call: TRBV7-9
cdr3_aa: CASSGGSTGTQYF

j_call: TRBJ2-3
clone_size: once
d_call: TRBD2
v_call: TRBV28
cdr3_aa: CAIWAGGPQSTDTQYF

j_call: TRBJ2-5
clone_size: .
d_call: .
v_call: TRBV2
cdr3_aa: CASSVVSQETQYF

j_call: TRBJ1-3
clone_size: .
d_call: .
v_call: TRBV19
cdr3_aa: CASSITGQRSGNTIYF

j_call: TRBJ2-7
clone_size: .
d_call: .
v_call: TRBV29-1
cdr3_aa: CSVVRSGTYEQYF

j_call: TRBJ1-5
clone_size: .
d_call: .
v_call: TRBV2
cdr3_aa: CASSAVSNQPQHF

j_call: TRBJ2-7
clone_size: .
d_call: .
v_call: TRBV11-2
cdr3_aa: CASSSTVSYEQYF

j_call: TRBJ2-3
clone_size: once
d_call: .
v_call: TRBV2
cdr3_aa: CASRNRNVHTDTQYF